This record concerns one T cell receptor beta chain sequence. There are a few counts of this clonotype. Its cognate antigen has yet to be identified. Base quality data are lacking; no much larger clone is found one base away. The data were obtained in a study of human T cells and chemical hapten exposure (dated by TCRdb to about 2021). Notes on the research overall: For sensitization, 2% DPC in acetone was applied to a 2 cm by 2 cm area of upper inner arm skin. Throughout the roughly 24-week study period, patients were also given weekly therapeutic DPC doses on the scalp. Patient blood was sampled pre-sensitization (week 0) and at 2, 6 and about 24 weeks after DPC sensitization. In alopecia patients, the study followed how the peripheral blood TCR repertoire changed in vivo over primary and secondary sensitization to diphenylcyclopropenone (DPC), a hapten. Blood for TCR sequencing was provided by twenty-nine alopecia patients at one to four time points (pre-sensitization, 2, 6 and 24 weeks). Libraries were pooled for sequencing, and variation in per-sample TCR yields was attributed mainly to small differences in library volumes within the pool. Patch testing was done on the upper back using Finn chambers containing 0.01% DPC, and results were scored after 6 days according to International Contact Dermatitis Research Group standards. The mostly female patient cohort included alopecia areata with under or over 50% scalp involvement, alopecia totalis and alopecia universalis. The full study reports these points: All patients had alopecia, a presumed autoimmune disease, so their immune response might differ from that of healthy individuals. Patch test score was positively correlated with the number of PT1 expanded TCRs, with significance at thresholds 8, 16 and 32 but not at 4. DPC sensitization did not change the number of TCRs with a frequency above 1 in 1000, and there was no evidence of changes in global repertoire structure. Repeated subsampling changed both the strength of the expansion versus patch-test correlation and the threshold at which the correlation became significant. Expanded TCRs formed significantly more large CDR3 similarity clusters than pre-sensitization or healthy control sets, consistent with antigen-driven responses.

The library was produced with RACE. TCRdb lists the instrument as NextSeq 500. During library preparation, unique molecular identifiers were attached to individual cDNA molecules so that TCRs could be counted quantitatively and reproducibly. From each blood RNA sample, both TCR alpha and TCR beta chains were sequenced. On the authors' methods: A median of around 100,000 TCRs per sample was observed, with a range of about 23,224 to 690,600. The Decombinator software suite was used to annotate V, J and CDR3 in the TCR reads. For the PS versus PT1 abundance plots, all samples were subsampled to the same number of TCRs (28,000). TCRs were defined as expanded if absent before sensitization and observed at least eight times at the 2-week time point. The public reads were reanalyzed by TCRdb: fastp trimming at Q25, MiXCR alignment, in-frame beta chains only. One record per CDR3 amino acid sequence lists the most common genes and DNA. TCRdb, not the original authors, processed these V and J calls. This sample has some 120,000 distinct CDR3 sequences in its table, and 9% to 14% of those were observed once. 1.3% to 1.5% of the sample belongs to the ten largest clones.

Sample time point, as interpreted from the label and publication: patch test 1, 2 weeks after DPC sensitization. Interpreted using the paper, the treatment or condition label stands for: therapeutic diphenylcyclopropenone sensitization with weekly scalp DPC. Blood at each patch-test visit was drawn before the patch test was applied. Patients were eligible if aged 18 to 70, diagnosed with alopecia and judged suitable for DPC therapy, and pregnant patients were excluded. Total RNA was isolated from unfractionated whole blood collected in Tempus Blood RNA tubes. A distance of 11 bases separates the germline ends of V and J, which lose 5 bases and 0 bases respectively. Inclusive of the bounding cysteine and phenylalanine, the CDR3 is 15 residues long. CDR3 DNA is the only sequence kept; it has 45 bases, read in frame from the first base.

Recombination joined TRBV12-3 or TRBV12-4 with TRBJ2-1; possibly the D gene is TRBD1, per 5 matching bases. The sample consisted of whole blood, taken in connection with sensitization to the hapten diphenylcyclopropenone (DPC). This receptor was identified in a woman aged 50 to 65 with alopecia areata. Some clones in this sample may be carry-over from other donors' samples. In nucleotide form, the sequence is TGTGCCAGCAGTCTAGGGGTCCGCTCCTACAATGAGCAGTTCTTC. The translation is CASSLGVRSYNEQFF.